This T cell receptor (beta chain) was documented in a study of molecular identifiers for immune sequencing clone quantification. At the level of the study: Sequencing covered four of five parts into which replicate RNA from about 20,000 or 100,000 naive CD8 cells was split.

TCRdb reprocessed the PCR reads with MiXCR, giving one entry per CDR3 protein. The table records approximately 500,000 distinct CDR3 sequences, about 26% of them present only once. CDR1 is LGHNA and CDR2 is YNFKEQ in the germline V gene. This CDR3 has 16 residues. Deletions cut 0 bases from V and 3 bases from J, with 12 bases between. The chain joins TRBV4-2 to TRBJ1-3, with a tentative D call TRBD1 (5 bases). The sequenced sample consisted of naive CD8+ T cells from blood, with Jurkat cell RNA spiked in. Subset of the sample: FACS-sorted CD8+CD4-CCR7+CD45RA+ naive T cells. The source is a human donor in good health. Some libraries in this study had Jurkat cell RNA spiked in. The CDR3 DNA sequence: TGTGCCAGCAGCCAAGATTGGGGCAGCTTTGGAAACACCATATATTTT. It specifies CASSQDWGSFGNTIYF.